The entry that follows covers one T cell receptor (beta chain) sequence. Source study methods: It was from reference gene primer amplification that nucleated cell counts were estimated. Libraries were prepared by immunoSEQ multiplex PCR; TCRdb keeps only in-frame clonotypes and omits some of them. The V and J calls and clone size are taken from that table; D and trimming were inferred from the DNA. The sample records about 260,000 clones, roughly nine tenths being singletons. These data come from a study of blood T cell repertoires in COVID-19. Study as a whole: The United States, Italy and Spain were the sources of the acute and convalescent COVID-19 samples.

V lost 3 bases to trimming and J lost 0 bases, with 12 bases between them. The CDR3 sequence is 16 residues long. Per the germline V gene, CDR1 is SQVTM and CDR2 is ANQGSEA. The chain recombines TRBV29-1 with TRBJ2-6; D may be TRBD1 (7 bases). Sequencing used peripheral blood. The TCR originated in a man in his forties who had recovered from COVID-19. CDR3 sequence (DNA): TGCAGCGTTGATGGAGGGGACAGCTCTGGGGCCAACGTCCTGACTTTC. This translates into CSVDGGDSSGANVLTF.